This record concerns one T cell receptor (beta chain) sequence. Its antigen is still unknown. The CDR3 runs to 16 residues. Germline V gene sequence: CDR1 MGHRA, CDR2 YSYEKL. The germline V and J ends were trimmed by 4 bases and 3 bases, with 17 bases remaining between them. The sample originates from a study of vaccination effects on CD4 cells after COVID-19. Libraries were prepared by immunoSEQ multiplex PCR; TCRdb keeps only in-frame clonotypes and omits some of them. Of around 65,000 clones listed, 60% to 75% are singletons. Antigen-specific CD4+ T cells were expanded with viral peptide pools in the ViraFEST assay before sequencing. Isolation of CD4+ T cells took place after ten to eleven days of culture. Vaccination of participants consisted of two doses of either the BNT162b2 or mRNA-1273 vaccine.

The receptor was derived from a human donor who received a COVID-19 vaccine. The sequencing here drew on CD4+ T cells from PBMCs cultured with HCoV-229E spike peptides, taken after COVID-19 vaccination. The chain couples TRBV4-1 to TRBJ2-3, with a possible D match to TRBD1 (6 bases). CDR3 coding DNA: TGCGCCAGCAGCCTCCCCCTTGGGGGCGCAACAGATACGCAGTATTTT. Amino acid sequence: CASSLPLGGATDTQYF.